The clone carrying this T cell receptor beta chain was detected a few times. Its antigen is undetermined. The data are from a study of T-cell reconstitution after alpha-beta-depleted transplantation in children. Findings of the study overall: T-cell counts and diversity at one year post-transplant came mainly from newly produced T cells. Surviving recipient T cells and thymic progenitors accounted for the high day-60 TCRbeta diversity observed in some patients.

Researchers prepared the TCRbeta library using unique molecular identifiers, the study reports. TCRdb fed the PCR reads into MiXCR, producing one record per CDR3 protein. Among 130,000 or so distinct CDR3 sequences, 9.7% were seen once, and the ten largest hold under 30%. This TCR was sampled from a girl less than two years old who had a stem cell transplant for combined immunodeficiency, so the T cells may come from the graft donor. The sample here was PBMCs, mostly from graft donor cells, taken 180 days after TCRalphabeta/CD19-depleted stem cell transplant.

The CDR3 DNA reads TGTGCCAGTAGTATGGGACAGGGGGCATATTCACCCCTCCACTTT. Translated, it gives CASSMGQGAYSPLHF. The J gene is TRBJ1-6, the V gene TRBV19, with TRBD1 matching 12 bases. CDR1 LNHDA and CDR2 SQIVND come from the germline V gene (reference sequence). J gave up 8 bases and V 3 bases, and 2 bases lay outside the gene matches. CDR3 size: 15 residues.